This T cell receptor beta chain came from a study of cytomegalovirus exposure and HLA in healthy donors. Study-wide results and caveats: Association of a missense DCLRE1C variant with TCR beta V- and J-gene trimming was reported in a later analysis. The authors later found HLA-associated TCR beta chains more clonally expanded than equally common others.

CDR1 is LNHDA and CDR2 is SQIVND in the germline V gene (reference sequence). Trimming removed 3 bases from V and 4 bases from J; junction bases left unmatched: 7. CDR3 length: 16 amino acids. With 60 Vbeta and 13 Jbeta primers, the PCR was carried out. Some clones are missing from TCRdb's copy, which holds only in-frame ones; the method was immunoSEQ multiplex PCR. The sample contains about 150,000 clones, 74% of which appear only once. Regarding this clone: Its antigen is currently unknown.

This chain connects TRBV19 to TRBJ2-2; 8 bases agree with TRBD2. The material sequenced was PBMCs. The sequence derives from a man younger than 40 in good health and CMV-seronegative. The CDR3 region has the DNA TGTGCCAGTAGTATTATGGCGGGGGGACGCACCGGGGAGCTGTTTTTT. The encoded protein is CASSIMAGGRTGELFF.